Below are 17 T cell receptor beta chains sequenced from a single sample in a study of spatial heterogeneity in lung cancer. TCRdb used MiXCR to reprocess the 5' RACE reads, holding one entry per CDR3 protein. The sample holds roughly 48,000 distinct CDR3 sequences, less than 6% seen once. Time point defined: sample taken at primary tumor resection. Sample: PBMCs, taken at surgery. The source of these receptors is a male donor with early-stage non-small cell lung cancer.

In its sample, this clonotype was seen many times. The chain joins TRBV2 to TRBJ2-7, with no clear D. Germline values: CDR1 SNHLY, CDR2 FYNNEI. The CDR3 contains 13 residues. Trimming stripped 6 bases from V and 0 bases from J, with 9 bases between. CDR3 nucleotide sequence: TGTGCCAGCAGCAGAGACAACTCCTACGAGCAGTACTTC. Translation: CASSRDNSYEQYF.

This clonotype was observed at least ten times. The chain recombines TRBV5-1 with TRBJ1-1; D unresolved. V shed 0 bases and J shed 3 bases, with 6 bases lying between them. Germline CDR1 is SGHRS and CDR2 is YFSETQ. The CDR3 extends over 13 amino acids. CDR3 sequence reads: CASSLVGDTEAFF. In nucleotides, the CDR3 is TGCGCCAGCAGCTTGGTGGGTGACACTGAAGCTTTCTTT.

This clonotype was counted at least ten times. This chain joins TRBV10-3 and TRBJ2-5, with D possibly being TRBD2 (6 bases). The germline V gene has CDR1 ENHRY and CDR2 SYGVKD. Trimming pared 8 bases from V and 0 bases from J, leaving 7 bases between. There are 12 residues in the CDR3. CDR3 region: CAIGGDQETQYF. The CDR3 bases are TGTGCCATCGGAGGGGACCAAGAGACCCAGTACTTC.

This clonotype was counted ten times or more. The rearrangement joins TRBV25-1 to TRBJ1-2, with TRBD1 as a possible D gene (5 bases). CDR3 length: 16 amino acids. V was clipped by 1 base and J by 2 bases, with 14 bases between them. Germline lookup yields CDR1 MGHDK and CDR2 SYGVNS. CDR3 sequence: CASSEWGGKENYGYTF. Written as DNA, the CDR3 is TGTGCCAGCAGTGAATGGGGCGGCAAGGAGAACTATGGCTACACCTTC.

This clonotype was counted ten times or more. The chain links TRBV2 to TRBJ2-6; D call uncertain. The CDR3 is 15 residues long. The V end lost 2 bases, the J end lost 1 base, and 6 bases lay between the germline ends. In germline, CDR1 is SNHLY, CDR2 FYNNEI. The CDR3 DNA follows: TGTGCCAGCAGTGAATACGGTTCTGGGGCCAACGTCCTGACTTTC. Residues: CASSEYGSGANVLTF.

This clonotype was seen repeatedly, ten times or more. The V gene is TRBV7-2, the J gene TRBJ2-3; 9 positions match TRBD2. Trimming cost V 5 bases and J 0 bases; bases outside gene matches: 6. Germline V lookup: CDR1 SGHTA, CDR2 FQGNSA. This CDR3 is 16 amino acids long. In DNA, the CDR3 is TGTGCCAGCAGCGCTGGGACTAGCCCAAGCACAGATACGCAGTATTTT. It yields the protein CASSAGTSPSTDTQYF.

This clonotype was seen many times. The rearrangement links TRBV9 to TRBJ2-7, with a tentative D call TRBD2 (5 bases). The germline V gene has CDR1 SGDLS and CDR2 YYNGEE. V was shortened by 0 bases and J by 5 bases, with 18 bases between the two germline ends. CDR3 size: 16 residues. The CDR3 spells CASSVDGLASRNEQYF. The CDR3 DNA reads as TGTGCCAGCAGCGTAGACGGATTAGCGTCCCGGAACGAGCAGTACTTC.

The chain links TRBV2 to TRBJ2-1; 8 bases fit TRBD2. Per the germline V gene, CDR1 is SNHLY and CDR2 is FYNNEI. V trimming: 6 bases; J trimming: 6 bases; junction bases outside the gene matches: 10. The CDR3 covers 15 residues. The CDR3 DNA reads as TGTGCCAGCAGCGCCGGGACTAGTATGTTCAATGAGCAGTTCTTC. Its translation: CASSAGTSMFNEQFF.

This clonotype occurred many times. The chain employs TRBV5-4 and TRBJ2-3, with TRBD1 as a possible D gene (6 bases). The CDR3 consists of 16 residues. Germline V gives CDR1 SGHNT, CDR2 YYREEE (reference sequence). Trimming cost V 0 bases and J 2 bases, with 13 bases left between them. DNA of the CDR3: TGTGCCAGCAGCTTGGGGACAGATGTCTCCACAGATACGCAGTATTTT. Translating it yields CASSLGTDVSTDTQYF. Variable domain in full (rest from reference TRBV5-4 and TRBJ2-3): ETGVTQSPTHLIKTRGQQVTLRCSSQSGHNTVSWYQQALGQGPQFIFQYYREEENGRGNFPPRFSGLQFPNYSSELNVNALELDDSALYLCASSLGTDVSTDTQYFGPGTRLTVL.

This clonotype has ten or more counts. The chain is built from TRBV10-3 and TRBJ2-2; TRBD2 agrees at 12 bases. The V gene end was trimmed by 10 bases and the J gene end by 5 bases; junction bases not matched to a gene: 2. Germline V gives CDR1 ENHRY, CDR2 SYGVKD. This CDR3 has 13 residues. The CDR3 protein is CATGLAGTGELFF. CDR3 DNA sequence: TGTGCCACAGGACTAGCGGGGACCGGGGAGCTGTTTTTT.

This clonotype was recorded many times. This rearrangement joins TRBV5-1 to TRBJ1-2; TRBD1 matches at 7 bases. This CDR3 contains 13 residues. Trimming at V came to 4 bases and at J to 2 bases, leaving 2 bases not matched to a gene. CDR1 SGHRS and CDR2 YFSETQ come from the germline V gene. CDR3 in amino acids: CASSVGQNYGYTF. The CDR3, as DNA: TGCGCCAGCAGCGTGGGACAGAACTATGGCTACACCTTC.

The genes are TRBV20-1 and TRBJ2-1; D is uncertain. Germline-derived CDR1 and CDR2 are DFQATT and SNEGSKA (reference sequence). Trimming shortened V by 3 bases and J by 5 bases, and 11 bases separated the two germline ends. The CDR3 has 13 amino acids. The CDR3 spells CSARQQPNNEQFF. CDR3 nucleotide sequence: TGCAGTGCTAGGCAGCAGCCCAACAATGAGCAGTTCTTC.

In this sample, this clonotype turned up many times. This rearrangement joins TRBV29-1 to TRBJ2-1, with D maybe TRBD1 (7 bases). The CDR3 runs to 15 residues. Trimming removed 0 bases from V and 0 bases from J, with 9 bases in between. The germline gives CDR1 SQVTM, CDR2 ANQGSEA. The CDR3 DNA is TGCAGCGTTGAAGAGCAGGGGGGCTCCTACAATGAGCAGTTCTTC. The encoded protein is CSVEEQGGSYNEQFF.

In its sample, this clonotype was seen many times. The chain couples TRBV2 to TRBJ1-3; D not certain. Between the trimmed V and J ends, which lost 5 bases and 3 bases, there was a span of 5 bases. Germline V gene sequence: CDR1 SNHLY, CDR2 FYNNEI. This CDR3 has 12 amino acids. CDR3 sequence (DNA): TGTGCCAGCAGTCCTCTTGGAAACACCATATATTTT. Protein sequence: CASSPLGNTIYF.

This clonotype was counted at least ten times. The chain links TRBV3-1 to TRBJ1-1; 7 positions match TRBD1. Germline CDR1 LGHDT, CDR2 YNNKEL (reference sequence). This CDR3 is 16 amino acids long. V lost 5 bases, J lost 10 bases, and 19 bases stayed unmatched. CDR3 DNA: TGTGCCAGCAGCTCTGACCACCCCGGCAGGGGGGTCGCAGCTTTCTTT. Its translation is CASSSDHPGRGVAAFF. The full variable domain, in which reference TRBV3-1 and TRBJ1-1 provide the parts outside the CDR3, is DTAVSQTPKYLVTQMGNDKSIKCEQNLGHDTMYWYKQDSKKFLKIMFSYNNKELIINETVPNRFSPKSPDKAHLNLHINSLELGDSAVYFCASSSDHPGRGVAAFFGQGTRLTVV.

This clonotype has only a few counts. The chain has TRBV4-1 and TRBJ2-3; D may be TRBD1 or TRBD2 (6 bases each). V was cut by 5 bases and J by 1 base, with 16 bases left in between. Germline values: CDR1 MGHRA, CDR2 YSYEKL. The CDR3 length is 16 residues. The CDR3 loop reads CASSSVGGGGTDTQYF. CDR3 DNA: TGCGCCAGCAGCTCCGTCGGAGGGGGAGGCACAGATACGCAGTATTTT.

This clonotype was seen repeatedly, ten times or more. V is TRBV12-3 or TRBV12-4 and J is TRBJ2-1, with 9 bases fitting TRBD1. The CDR3 runs 14 residues. The junction had 8 bases not matched to a gene; V was cut back by 5 bases and J by 9 bases. CDR3 residues: CASSIRQGGGEQFF. DNA of the CDR3: TGTGCCAGCAGTATCAGACAGGGGGGCGGTGAGCAGTTCTTC.